The 5 T cell receptor beta chains in this list originate from one sample, sequenced in a study of blood T cell repertoires in COVID-19. Sequencing was performed with immunoSEQ multiplex PCR; in TCRdb, only in-frame clones are kept and a portion is missing. Of 170,000 or so clones in the sample, roughly nine tenths were seen once. The sample consisted of PBMCs or T cells enriched from blood (not recorded which). These receptors all come from a woman aged 45 to 65 who had recovered from COVID-19.

The chain recombines TRBV2 with TRBJ2-7; 9 bases line up with TRBD1. Per germline, CDR1 SNHLY and CDR2 FYNNEI. The ends lost 7 bases at V and 3 bases at J; junction bases unmatched: 7. This CDR3 region has 14 residues. The CDR3 spells CASTRTGENYEQYF. The CDR3 coding sequence is TGTGCCAGCACCAGGACAGGGGAGAACTACGAGCAGTACTTC.

V is TRBV30 and J is TRBJ1-2; 8 positions agree with TRBD1. V lost 4 bases to trimming and J lost 8 bases; unmatched junction nucleotides: 9. Germline V lookup: CDR1 GTSNPN, CDR2 SVGIG (reference sequence). CDR3 length: 13 residues. The CDR3 loop is CAWTTTGAQGYTF. The CDR3 nucleotides are TGTGCCTGGACCACGACAGGGGCGCAGGGCTACACCTTC.

The chain links TRBV19 to TRBJ2-4, with D tentatively TRBD1 (6 bases). Between the trimmed V and J ends, which lost 0 bases and 5 bases, there was a span of 11 bases. Germline CDR1 LNHDA, CDR2 SQIVND (reference sequence). The CDR3 covers 15 residues. The CDR3 spells CASSIDSAGENIQYF. CDR3 in DNA: TGTGCCAGTAGTATAGATTCGGCAGGGGAAAACATTCAGTACTTC.

This chain joins TRBV15 and TRBJ1-2; 7 nucleotides line up with TRBD1. The junction had 7 bases not matched to a gene; V was cut back by 1 base and J by 8 bases. Germline V lookup: CDR1 LNHNV, CDR2 YYDKDF (reference sequence). The CDR3 is 14 amino acids. The CDR3 reads CATSRGGQVWGYTF. The CDR3, as DNA: TGTGCCACCAGCAGAGGAGGACAGGTGTGGGGCTACACCTTC.

The J gene is TRBJ1-3, the V gene TRBV30; D gene unclear. CDR3 length: 14 residues. The germline V gene encodes CDR1 GTSNPN and CDR2 SVGIG (reference sequence). Trimming left V 4 bases short and J 0 bases short, with 10 bases between. As DNA, the CDR3 is TGTGCCTGGACGGGGTCTAACTCTGGAAACACCATATATTTT. Protein sequence: CAWTGSNSGNTIYF.